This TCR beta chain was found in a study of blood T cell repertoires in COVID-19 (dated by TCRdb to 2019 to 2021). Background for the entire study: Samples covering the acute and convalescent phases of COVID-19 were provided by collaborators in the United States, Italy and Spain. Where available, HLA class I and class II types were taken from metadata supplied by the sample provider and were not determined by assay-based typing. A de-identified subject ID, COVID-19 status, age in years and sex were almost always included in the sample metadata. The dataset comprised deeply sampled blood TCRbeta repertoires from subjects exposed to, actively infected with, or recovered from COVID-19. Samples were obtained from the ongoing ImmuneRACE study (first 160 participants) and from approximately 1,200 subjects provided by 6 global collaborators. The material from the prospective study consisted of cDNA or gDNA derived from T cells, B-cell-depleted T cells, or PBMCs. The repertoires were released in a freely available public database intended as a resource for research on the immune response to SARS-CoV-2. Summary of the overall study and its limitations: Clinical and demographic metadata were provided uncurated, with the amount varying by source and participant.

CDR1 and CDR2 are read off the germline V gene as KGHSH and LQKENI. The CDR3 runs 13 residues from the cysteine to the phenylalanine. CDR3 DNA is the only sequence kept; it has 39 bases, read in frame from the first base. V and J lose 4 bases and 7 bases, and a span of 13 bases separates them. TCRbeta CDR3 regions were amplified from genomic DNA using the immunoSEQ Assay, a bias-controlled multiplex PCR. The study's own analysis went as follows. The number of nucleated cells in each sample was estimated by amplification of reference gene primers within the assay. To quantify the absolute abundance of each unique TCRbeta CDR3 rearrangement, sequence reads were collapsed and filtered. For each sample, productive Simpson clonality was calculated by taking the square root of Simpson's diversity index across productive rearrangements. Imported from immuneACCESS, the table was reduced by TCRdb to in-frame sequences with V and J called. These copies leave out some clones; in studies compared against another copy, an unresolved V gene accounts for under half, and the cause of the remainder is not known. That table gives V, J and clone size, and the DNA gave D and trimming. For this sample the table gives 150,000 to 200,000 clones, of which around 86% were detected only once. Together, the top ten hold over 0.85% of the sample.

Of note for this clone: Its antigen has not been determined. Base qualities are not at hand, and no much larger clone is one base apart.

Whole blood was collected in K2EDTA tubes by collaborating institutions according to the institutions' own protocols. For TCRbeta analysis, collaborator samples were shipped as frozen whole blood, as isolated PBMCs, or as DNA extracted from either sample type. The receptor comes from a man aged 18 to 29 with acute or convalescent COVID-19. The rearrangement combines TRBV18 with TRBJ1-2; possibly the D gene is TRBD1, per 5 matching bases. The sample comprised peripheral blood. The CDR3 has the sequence CASSLQGFSGYTF. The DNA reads TGTGCCAGCTCACTGCAGGGTTTTAGTGGCTACACCTTC.